This T cell receptor (beta chain) was obtained from a study of blood T cell repertoires in COVID-19. Study-level background: Samples representing acute and convalescent COVID-19 were sourced from the United States, Italy and Spain. Nucleic acid was either cDNA or gDNA, and it came from T cells, B-cell-depleted T cells, or PBMCs.

Trimming removed 3 bases at V and 6 bases at J, with 20 bases between. The CDR3 sequence is 17 residues long. The V gene's germline CDR1 is LNHDA and CDR2 SQIVND (reference sequence). As processed by the authors: Estimated nucleated cell counts came from reference gene primer amplification. The assay was immunoSEQ multiplex PCR, and TCRdb's table has in-frame clones only and misses some. The D gene and trimming were derived from the DNA, and the V and J assignments and clone size from that table. The sample has 95,000 or so clones, 75% to 90% seen once. This TCR was sampled from a woman aged 70 to 79 with acute or convalescent COVID-19. The chain has TRBV19 and TRBJ2-2, with D maybe TRBD1 (6 bases). The material sequenced was peripheral blood. In DNA, the CDR3 is TGTGCCAGTAGTATTAACTTGGTGAGCCGACAGGCCGGGGAGCTGTTTTTT. This sequence encodes CASSINLVSRQAGELFF.